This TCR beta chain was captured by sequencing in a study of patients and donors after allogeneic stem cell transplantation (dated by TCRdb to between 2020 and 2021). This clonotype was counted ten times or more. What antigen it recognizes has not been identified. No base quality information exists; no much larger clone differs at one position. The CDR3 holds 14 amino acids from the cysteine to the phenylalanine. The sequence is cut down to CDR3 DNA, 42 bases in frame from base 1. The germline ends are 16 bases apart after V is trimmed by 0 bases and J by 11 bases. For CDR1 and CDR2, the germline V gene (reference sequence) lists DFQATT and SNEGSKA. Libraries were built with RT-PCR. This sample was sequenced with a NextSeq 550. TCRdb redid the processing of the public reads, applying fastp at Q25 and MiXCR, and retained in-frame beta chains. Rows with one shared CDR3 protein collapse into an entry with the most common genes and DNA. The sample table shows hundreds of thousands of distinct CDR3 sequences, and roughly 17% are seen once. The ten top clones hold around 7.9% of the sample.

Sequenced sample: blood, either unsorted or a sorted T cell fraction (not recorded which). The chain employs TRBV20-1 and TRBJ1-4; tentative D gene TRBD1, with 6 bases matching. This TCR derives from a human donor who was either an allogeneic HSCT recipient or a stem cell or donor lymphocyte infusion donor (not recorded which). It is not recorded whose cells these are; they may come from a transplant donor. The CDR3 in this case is CSAREQGKGEKLFF. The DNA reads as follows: TGCAGTGCTAGAGAACAGGGAAAGGGAGAGAAACTGTTTTTT.